This passage covers 17 T cell receptor beta chains from one sample sequenced in a study of T-cell memory formation after mild COVID-19. TCRdb analysed the 5' RACE reads with MiXCR anew, one entry per CDR3 protein. The table shows 250,000 to 400,000 distinct CDR3 sequences, with 13% to 15% occurring only once. Sample: PBMCs or a T cell subset sorted from them (not recorded which). The receptors were sampled from a man younger than 30 who had mild COVID-19 (a few samples of this study predate the infection). Cell type and time point are not known.

This clonotype was seen a few times. The chain recombines TRBV11-2 with TRBJ2-7; 9 nucleotides align to TRBD1. J lost 5 bases, V lost 5 bases, and 10 bases had no gene match. CDR1 is SGHAT and CDR2 is FQNNGV in the germline V gene. This CDR3 is 15 amino acids long. CDR3: CASSHTSRDRDEQYF. In DNA, the CDR3 is TGTGCCAGCAGCCACACGTCCCGGGACAGGGACGAGCAGTACTTC.

This clonotype has at least ten counts. The J gene is TRBJ2-4, the V gene TRBV4-1; D gene uncertain. There are 15 residues in the CDR3. V lost 1 base, J lost 0 bases, and 7 bases lay in between. Germline V gives CDR1 MGHRA, CDR2 YSYEKL. DNA of the CDR3: TGCGCCAGCAGCCAAGGCGCTGGAGCCAAAAACATTCAGTACTTC. It encodes CASSQGAGAKNIQYF.

This clonotype was seen only a few times. The chain combines TRBV5-4 with TRBJ1-2; 7 bases line up with TRBD1. V lost 6 bases, J lost 2 bases, and 4 bases stayed unmatched. Germline loops: CDR1 SGHNT, CDR2 YYREEE (reference sequence). The CDR3 covers 13 residues. Here the CDR3 DNA reads TGTGCCAGCACCATGGGACAGAACTATGGCTACACCTTC. Its translation is CASTMGQNYGYTF.

The rearrangement links TRBV10-3 to TRBJ2-5, with a weak D call TRBD2 (5 bases). V shed 8 bases and J shed 9 bases, with 28 bases lying between them. Germline CDR1 reads ENHRY; CDR2 reads SYGVKD. The length of the CDR3 is 16 residues. The CDR3 protein is CAIRTPQDGGLGAQYF. DNA of the CDR3: TGTGCCATCCGGACTCCCCAGGACGGCGGTCTCGGGGCCCAGTACTTC.

This clonotype was counted only a few times. The J gene is TRBJ2-1, the V gene TRBV7-6; D not resolved. Trimming pared 5 bases from V and 7 bases from J, leaving 9 bases between. CDR1 and CDR2 from the germline V gene are SGHVS and FNYEAQ. This CDR3 spans 12 amino acids. The CDR3, as DNA: TGTGCCAGCAGCCAAATAAGAAATGAGCAGTTCTTC. Encoded protein: CASSQIRNEQFF.

The genes are TRBV29-1 and TRBJ2-5, with TRBD1 as a possible D gene (5 bases). Trimming left V 3 bases short and J 1 base short, with 9 bases between. This CDR3 comprises 13 residues. CDR1 is SQVTM and CDR2 is ANQGSEA in the germline V gene. CDR3 coding DNA: TGCAGCGTTGAGAGACAGACCCAAGAGACCCAGTACTTC. Its translation: CSVERQTQETQYF.

The chain recombines TRBV10-3 with TRBJ1-6; no reliable D call. Trimming removed 6 bases at V and 7 bases at J, with 13 bases between. CDR1 and CDR2 from the germline V gene are ENHRY and SYGVKD. The CDR3 has 14 amino acids. The CDR3 protein is CAISLGRVNSPLHF. The CDR3 bases are TGTGCCATCAGCCTAGGACGGGTAAATTCACCCCTCCACTTT.

The DNA of the CDR3 is TGTGCCAGCAGAAAACTGCGGGGGTACGACACTGAAGCTTTCTTT. Translated, it gives CASRKLRGYDTEAFF. The chain employs TRBV12-3 or TRBV12-4 and TRBJ1-1; D possibly corresponds to TRBD1 (5 bases). V dropped 6 bases and J dropped 3 bases, with 17 bases sitting between them. This CDR3 is built from 15 residues.

The gene calls are TRBV7-2 and TRBJ2-3; the match to TRBD1 covers 7 bases. With 7 bases clipped from V and 2 bases from J, the junction kept 6 bases outside the gene matches. Germline V gene lookup returns CDR1 SGHTA and CDR2 FQGNSA. The CDR3 spans 14 residues. The CDR3 sequence: CASTKGQYTDTQYF. The CDR3 DNA reads TGTGCCAGCACCAAGGGACAGTACACAGATACGCAGTATTTT.

The chain combines TRBV27 with TRBJ1-1; D gene ambiguous. This CDR3 is 15 amino acids long. Germline loops: CDR1 MNHEY, CDR2 SMNVEV (reference sequence). V was pared by 5 bases and J by 6 bases, with 19 bases between. The CDR3 bases are TGTGCCAGCAGTACGTTTGGACGGGGAAGGGCTGAAGCTTTCTTT. It specifies CASSTFGRGRAEAFF.

This clonotype was picked up a small number of times. The chain combines TRBV20-1 with TRBJ2-3; maybe TRBD2 (6 bases). This CDR3 region has 11 residues. Trimming left V 7 bases short and J 11 bases short, with 16 bases between. Germline values: CDR1 DFQATT, CDR2 SNEGSKA (reference sequence). The CDR3 sequence: CSVPRGRGQYF. The CDR3 bases are TGCAGTGTCCCTCGGGGGAGAGGGCAGTATTTT.

This clonotype was counted between two and nine times. V and J are TRBV28 and TRBJ1-1; perhaps TRBD1 as D (5 bases). Germline V lookup: CDR1 MDHEN, CDR2 SYDVKM. V was clipped by 7 bases and J by 1 base, with 10 bases between them. This CDR3 has 13 residues. CDR3 in DNA: TGTGCCAGCAAAGGCAGGGCGAACACTGAAGCTTTCTTT. It codes for CASKGRANTEAFF.

The chain carries TRBV6-5 and TRBJ2-3, with D possibly being TRBD1 (5 bases). V was cut by 7 bases and J by 0 bases, with 8 bases left in between. This CDR3 contains 13 residues. Germline V gene sequence: CDR1 MNHEY, CDR2 SVGAGI. The CDR3 sequence is CASTDRSTDTQYF. As DNA, the CDR3 is TGTGCCAGCACCGACAGAAGCACAGATACGCAGTATTTT.

This clonotype came up a few times. V and J are TRBV4-2 and TRBJ1-2; D is undetermined. Germline V lookup: CDR1 LGHNA, CDR2 YNFKEQ. The V and J ends lost 4 bases and 7 bases respectively, with 16 bases between them. This CDR3 contains 14 residues. CDR3: CASSPPEGISGYTF. CDR3 in DNA: TGTGCCAGCAGCCCCCCGGAAGGCATCAGTGGCTACACCTTC.

In this sample, this clonotype turned up a few times. The chain joins TRBV4-1 to TRBJ2-3; D perhaps matches TRBD2 (6 bases). This CDR3 comprises 16 residues. CDR1 is MGHRA, CDR2 YSYEKL, per germline. V gave up 3 bases and J gave up 0 bases, with 13 bases separating them. DNA of the CDR3: TGCGCCAGCAGCCACCCAGCGGGCTTTAGCACAGATACGCAGTATTTT. Translating it yields CASSHPAGFSTDTQYF.

This clonotype was seen a few times. J is TRBJ2-7 and V is TRBV4-3; D perhaps matches TRBD1 (6 bases). Trimming stripped 1 base from V and 1 base from J, with 20 bases between. The CDR3 totals 18 residues. Germline values: CDR1 LGHNA, CDR2 YSLEER. CDR3 sequence: CASSQAAPRGPGSYEQYV. The CDR3 region has the DNA TGCGCCAGCAGCCAAGCGGCCCCCAGGGGTCCCGGGTCCTACGAGCAGTACGTC.

This clonotype was seen at least ten times. The chain uses TRBV11-2 and TRBJ1-2; D is uncertain. V was pared by 3 bases and J by 6 bases, with 5 bases between. The CDR3 length is 11 residues. Germline V gives CDR1 SGHAT, CDR2 FQNNGV. In DNA, the CDR3 is TGTGCCAGCAGCTTTCGGGATGGCTACACCTTC. This encodes CASSFRDGYTF.